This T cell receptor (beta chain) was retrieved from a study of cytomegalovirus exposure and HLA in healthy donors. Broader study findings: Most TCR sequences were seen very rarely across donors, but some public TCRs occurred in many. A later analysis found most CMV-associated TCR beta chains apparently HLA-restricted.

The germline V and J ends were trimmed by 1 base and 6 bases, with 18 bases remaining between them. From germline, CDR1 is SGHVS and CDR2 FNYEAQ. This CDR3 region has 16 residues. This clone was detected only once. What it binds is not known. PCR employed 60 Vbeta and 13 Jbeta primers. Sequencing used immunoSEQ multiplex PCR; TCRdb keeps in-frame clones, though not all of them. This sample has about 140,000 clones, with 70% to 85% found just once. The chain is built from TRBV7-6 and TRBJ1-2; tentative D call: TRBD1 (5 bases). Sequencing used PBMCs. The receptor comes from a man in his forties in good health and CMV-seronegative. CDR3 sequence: CASSLGPRAVSDGYTF. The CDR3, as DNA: TGTGCCAGCAGCTTAGGTCCCAGGGCGGTATCCGATGGCTACACCTTC. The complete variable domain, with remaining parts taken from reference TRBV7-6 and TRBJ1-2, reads GAGVSQSPRYKVTKRGQDVALRCDPISGHVSLYWYRQALGQGPEFLTYFNYEAQQDKSGLPNDRFSAERPEGSISTLTIQRTEQRDSAMYRCASSLGPRAVSDGYTFGSGTRLTVV.